Detailed here is one T cell receptor (beta chain). The antigen is not known. Extraction of RNA preceded its reverse transcription into cDNA, which served as the sequencing template. Profiled with immunoSEQ multiplex PCR; TCRdb holds only in-frame clones, not every one. The sample has around 97,000 clones, 45% to 60% seen once. This sample is drawn from a study of CD8+ T cells in alopecia areata. Notes on the study in general: In lesional scalp, particularly from alopecia totalis/universalis, clonality was higher than in normal scalp. Resident alphabeta T cells of normal skin are also sequenced in scalp samples.

Germline CDR1 SEHNR, CDR2 FQNEAQ (reference sequence). The CDR3 runs 13 residues. The ends were cut back, 3 bases at V and 9 bases at J, with 11 bases in the middle. Sequenced material: CD4+ T cells sorted from blood. This TCR derives from a human donor in good health. The chain combines TRBV7-9 with TRBJ2-2, with D perhaps assigned TRBD1 or TRBD2 (5 bases each). The DNA for the CDR3 is TGTGCCAGCAGCTTGGGGACCGCGCGGGAGCTGTTTTTT. It yields the protein CASSLGTARELFF.